The clone carrying this TCR beta chain turned up a few times. Its antigen is currently unknown. Sequencing targeted expressed TCRB transcripts, as all isolated RNA had been reverse transcribed. The average output of naive, central memory and regulatory T cell samples was 3.6 million or so reads. The table came from immunoSEQ multiplex PCR; TCRdb's copy has only in-frame clones and leaves some out. Here the sample spans 680,000 or so clones, roughly a sixth being singletons. This sample is drawn from a study of beta chain features in type 1 diabetes. Notes on the study in general: Across all four CD4+ subsets, people with type 1 diabetes showed modestly shorter TCRB CDR3s.

This TCR derives from a man aged 18 to 29 in good health. The specimen sequenced was naive CD4+ T cells from blood.

CDR3 in DNA: TGTGCCAGCAGCCTTGGTACTAGCGGGACTCGCGACGAGCAGTACTTC. Translated, it gives CASSLGTSGTRDEQYF. This chain links TRBV9 with TRBJ2-7; 10 bases line up with TRBD2. The CDR3 runs to 16 residues. Germline values: CDR1 SGDLS, CDR2 YYNGEE. The V segment lost 4 bases and the J segment 5 bases; nucleotides outside the gene matches: 12.